A selection of T cell receptor beta chains follows, all from one sample in a study of PD-L1 blockade in urothelial cancer. Only in-frame clones appear in the TCRdb table, and some are missing; sequencing was by immunoSEQ multiplex PCR. The data contain tens of thousands of clones, roughly four fifths of them singletons. Source: PBMCs, taken around atezolizumab (anti-PD-L1) treatment. The source is a man between 65 and 80 years old with urothelial cancer. Each CDR3 is given with its conserved first and last residue. The D gene is left open where the match is weak. A clone size is listed for some rows: how often the clone was seen (once, few, many), or a class if it is expanded.

clone_size j_call d_call v_call cdr3_nt cdr3_aa
once TRBJ2-3 TRBD2 TRBV27 TGTGCCAGCAGTCTAAATCCTCCGGGACTAGCGGGAACCACAGATACGCAGTATTTT CASSLNPPGLAGTTDTQYF
NA TRBJ1-3 TRBD1 TRBV6-5 TGTGCCAGCAGCCAAACAGGGGGCCTTGGAAACACCATATATTTT CASSQTGGLGNTIYF
once TRBJ2-1 NA TRBV2 TGTGCCAGCAGTAGTACAGGGAATGAGCAGTTCTTC CASSSTGNEQFF
NA TRBJ2-1 TRBD1 TRBV7-9 TGTGCCAGCAGCCCGGGAGGGACAGGGGCCCCCAATGAGCAGTTCTTC CASSPGGTGAPNEQFF
once TRBJ2-7 NA TRBV7-2 TGTGCCAGCAGCTTAGCGGGCCTCGGTTTTTACGAGCAGTACTTC CASSLAGLGFYEQYF
NA TRBJ2-1 TRBD2 TRBV28 TGTGCCAGCAGTTTGGAAGTGGCGGGTCGGGGGGGGTACGGGCGCAATGAGCAGTTCTTC CASSLEVAGRGGYGRNEQFF
NA TRBJ1-4 TRBD1 TRBV2 TGTGCCAGCAGTGTTGAGACAGGGACAGAAAAACTGTTTTTT CASSVETGTEKLFF
NA TRBJ1-3 NA TRBV15 TGTGCCACCAGCAGAGACAGGGTCTCTGGAAACACCATATATTTT CATSRDRVSGNTIYF
NA TRBJ2-5 NA TRBV11-2 TGTGCCAGCAGCTCTCGTTCCGTCCGGGAGACCCAGTACTTC CASSSRSVRETQYF
NA TRBJ1-1 TRBD1 TRBV4-2 TGTGCCAGCAGCCAGTCAAGACAGGGGTACACTGAAGCTTTCTTT CASSQSRQGYTEAFF
NA TRBJ1-1 NA TRBV27 TGTGCCAGCAGTTTAAGGACATTGGGGACTGAAGCTTTCTTT CASSLRTLGTEAFF
NA TRBJ2-1 NA TRBV10-3 TGTGCCATCAGTGAGGAGGCTAGCGCCTACAATGAGCAGTTCTTC CAISEEASAYNEQFF
once TRBJ2-1 NA TRBV6-7 TGTGCCAGGAGGAGGGGATACAATGAGCAGTTCTTC CARRRGYNEQFF
NA TRBJ2-1 NA TRBV4-3 TGCGCCAGCAGCCAAGAACTTTCCTCCTACAATGAGCAGTTCTTC CASSQELSSYNEQFF
medium-sized TRBJ1-1 TRBD1 TRBV14 TGTGCCAGCAGACTGACAGGGCCTCGGGCTGAAGCTTTCTTT CASRLTGPRAEAFF
NA TRBJ2-7 TRBD2 TRBV2 TGTGCCAGCAGTGGTGAACCGGGACTAGCGGGGCCTTTTGACGAGCAGTACTTC CASSGEPGLAGPFDEQYF
NA TRBJ2-2 NA TRBV18 TGTGCCAGCTCACCAGCGGGGACCGGGGAGCTGTTTTTT CASSPAGTGELFF
once TRBJ1-2 NA TRBV7-8 TGTGCCAGCAGCTTAGTACAGACCTATGGCTACACCTTC CASSLVQTYGYTF
NA TRBJ2-7 TRBD2 TRBV7-9 TGTGCCAGCAGCCTCTCAGGACTAGCGGAGGACGAGCAGTACTTC CASSLSGLAEDEQYF
NA TRBJ2-1 NA TRBV21-1 TGTGCCAGCAGCTCGCGGGGTAGCGCTCTCTTGGGGCAGTTCTTC CASSSRGSALLGQFF
once TRBJ2-3 TRBD1 TRBV4-2 TGTGCCAGCAGCCAAGGTGGACAGGGGGCCTCAGATACGCAGTATTTT CASSQGGQGASDTQYF
NA TRBJ2-1 TRBD2 TRBV6-1 TGTGCCAGCGGGGGACTAGCGGGGGCTAATGAGCAGTTCTTC CASGGLAGANEQFF
NA TRBJ1-6 TRBD1 TRBV6-1 TGTGCCAGCAGTGTTACAGGGGTTAATTCACCCCTCCACTTT CASSVTGVNSPLHF
NA TRBJ1-5 NA TRBV27 TGTGCCAGCAGACGTACAGGAGCCAATCAGCCCCAGCATTTT CASRRTGANQPQHF
NA TRBJ2-7 TRBD2 TRBV15 TGTGCCACCAGCAGAGATCTAGCGGGAGCAGTCGAGCAGTACTTC CATSRDLAGAVEQYF
NA TRBJ2-3 TRBD2 TRBV4-1 TGCGCCAGCAGCCGGTTCACTAGCGGGAGCCTCGCAGATACGCAGTATTTT CASSRFTSGSLADTQYF
NA TRBJ2-2 TRBD2 TRBV19 TGTGCCAGTACAACAGCGGGAGTGGAAACAACCGGGGAGCTGTTTTTT CASTTAGVETTGELFF
NA TRBJ2-5 NA TRBV7-2 TGTGCCAGCAGCTTCGGGGGGCCTCTGGAGACCCAGTACTTC CASSFGGPLETQYF
NA TRBJ2-1 NA TRBV7-2 TGTGCCAGCAGCTTAGCTGTTTCGCGGGATTTTTACAATGAGCAGTTCTTC CASSLAVSRDFYNEQFF
few TRBJ2-7 TRBD1 TRBV28 TGTGCCAGCCGTTCGACAGGGGTGACCTACGAGCAGTACTTC CASRSTGVTYEQYF
NA TRBJ1-3 TRBD1 TRBV9 TGTGCCAGCAGCCTCCAAGACAGGGGCCTTAGAAACACCATATATTTT CASSLQDRGLRNTIYF
NA TRBJ1-2 NA TRBV7-8 TGTGCCAGCAGCTTATCGGTCAGCGCCTATGGCTACACCTTC CASSLSVSAYGYTF
NA TRBJ2-3 NA TRBV30 TGTGCCTGGAGTGTAGGGGGCACAGATACGCAGTATTTT CAWSVGGTDTQYF
NA TRBJ1-1 NA TRBV2 TGTGCCAGCAGTGAAGGCAGGTTGACTGAAGCTTTCTTT CASSEGRLTEAFF
NA TRBJ1-2 NA TRBV30 TGTGCCTGGATACGCAGACTAGGAAGGAACTATGGCTACACCTTC CAWIRRLGRNYGYTF
NA TRBJ1-1 NA TRBV19 TGTGCCACCCAAGCGGAGGGGTGGGAAACTGAAGCTTTCTTT CATQAEGWETEAFF
NA TRBJ1-1 NA TRBV10-3 TGTGCCATCAGTGCAATGAACACTGAAGCTTTCTTT CAISAMNTEAFF
few TRBJ2-2 TRBD2 TRBV6-1 TGTGCCAGCAGGAGCGGGAGGGCCGTCGGGGAGCTGTTTTTT CASRSGRAVGELFF
NA TRBJ1-1 NA TRBV19 TGTGCCAGTAGTATCTCAACTGCGGAGGTAGCTTTCTTT CASSISTAEVAFF
NA TRBJ2-7 NA TRBV2 TGTGCCAGCGAGAGGGCCGTCCAGTACGAGCAGTACTTC CASERAVQYEQYF
few TRBJ2-2 NA TRBV4-2 TGTGCCAGCAGCCAAGAGAGCACCGGGGAGCTGTTTTTT CASSQESTGELFF
NA TRBJ1-6 NA TRBV6-4 TGTGCCAGCAGTCCAGAGGGAGCCCTCCACTTT CASSPEGALHF
NA TRBJ2-1 TRBD2 TRBV7-3 TGTGCCAGCAGCCCCTGGGGGGGAGATGGGACCTACAATGAGCAGTTCTTC CASSPWGGDGTYNEQFF
few TRBJ1-5 TRBD1 TRBV15 TGTGCCACCGCACAGGGGGTGCTAGGACAGCCCCAGCATTTT CATAQGVLGQPQHF
NA TRBJ2-1 NA TRBV5-5 TGTGCCAGCAGCTTTTCAGCCTACAATGAGCAGTTCTTC CASSFSAYNEQFF
NA TRBJ1-6 NA TRBV9 TGTGCCAGCAGCGTAGCGGGGTCCTATAATTCACCCCTCCACTTT CASSVAGSYNSPLHF
NA TRBJ1-1 NA TRBV5-1 TGCGCCAGCAGCCCGGCAGGAGGTGAAGGCACTGAAGCTTTCTTT CASSPAGGEGTEAFF
NA TRBJ1-2 TRBD1 TRBV28 TGTGCCAGCCTCGACAGGGCTGATGGCTACACCTTC CASLDRADGYTF
NA TRBJ2-7 TRBD1 TRBV5-1 TGCGCCAGCAGGGACAGGGTCTCCTACGAGCAGTACTTC CASRDRVSYEQYF
NA TRBJ2-7 NA TRBV2 TGTGCCAGCAGTTATCTTACAACGGGAGAGCAGTACTTC CASSYLTTGEQYF
few TRBJ2-5 TRBD1 TRBV25-1 TGTGCCAGCAGTGTTGGACAGGGCAGAGCGACCCAGTACTTC CASSVGQGRATQYF
NA TRBJ2-1 TRBD2 TRBV7-8 TGTGCCAGCAGCTTAGTGAGACTAGCCTCCTACAATGAGCAGTTCTTC CASSLVRLASYNEQFF